This T cell receptor (beta chain) originates from a study of shared clonotypes between healthy human individuals. Study-level information: For every donor, three CD4 naive, three CD4 memory, two CD8 naive and one CD8 memory plates were used.

This clone has only one observation. Sequencing was performed with immunoSEQ multiplex PCR; in TCRdb, only in-frame clones are kept and a portion is missing. Of over 800,000 clones in the sample, about 92% were seen once. Naive CD8 cells comprised CD45RO-negative, CCR7-positively selected cells, excluding terminally differentiated effector memory CD45RA+ cells. Sequencing was done on a sample of naive CD8+ T cells sorted from blood. The clonotype comes from a man aged 25-40 years in good health.

The CDR3: CASSLGGTTNEKLFF. The CDR3 DNA reads as TGTGCCAGCAGTTTAGGTGGGACAACTAATGAAAAACTGTTTTTT. V usage is TRBV28 and J usage is TRBJ1-4; the D is unclear. This CDR3 comprises 15 residues. Germline V gene data show CDR1 as MDHEN and CDR2 as SYDVKM. With 2 bases removed from V and 0 bases from J, the gap between germline ends came to 7 bases.